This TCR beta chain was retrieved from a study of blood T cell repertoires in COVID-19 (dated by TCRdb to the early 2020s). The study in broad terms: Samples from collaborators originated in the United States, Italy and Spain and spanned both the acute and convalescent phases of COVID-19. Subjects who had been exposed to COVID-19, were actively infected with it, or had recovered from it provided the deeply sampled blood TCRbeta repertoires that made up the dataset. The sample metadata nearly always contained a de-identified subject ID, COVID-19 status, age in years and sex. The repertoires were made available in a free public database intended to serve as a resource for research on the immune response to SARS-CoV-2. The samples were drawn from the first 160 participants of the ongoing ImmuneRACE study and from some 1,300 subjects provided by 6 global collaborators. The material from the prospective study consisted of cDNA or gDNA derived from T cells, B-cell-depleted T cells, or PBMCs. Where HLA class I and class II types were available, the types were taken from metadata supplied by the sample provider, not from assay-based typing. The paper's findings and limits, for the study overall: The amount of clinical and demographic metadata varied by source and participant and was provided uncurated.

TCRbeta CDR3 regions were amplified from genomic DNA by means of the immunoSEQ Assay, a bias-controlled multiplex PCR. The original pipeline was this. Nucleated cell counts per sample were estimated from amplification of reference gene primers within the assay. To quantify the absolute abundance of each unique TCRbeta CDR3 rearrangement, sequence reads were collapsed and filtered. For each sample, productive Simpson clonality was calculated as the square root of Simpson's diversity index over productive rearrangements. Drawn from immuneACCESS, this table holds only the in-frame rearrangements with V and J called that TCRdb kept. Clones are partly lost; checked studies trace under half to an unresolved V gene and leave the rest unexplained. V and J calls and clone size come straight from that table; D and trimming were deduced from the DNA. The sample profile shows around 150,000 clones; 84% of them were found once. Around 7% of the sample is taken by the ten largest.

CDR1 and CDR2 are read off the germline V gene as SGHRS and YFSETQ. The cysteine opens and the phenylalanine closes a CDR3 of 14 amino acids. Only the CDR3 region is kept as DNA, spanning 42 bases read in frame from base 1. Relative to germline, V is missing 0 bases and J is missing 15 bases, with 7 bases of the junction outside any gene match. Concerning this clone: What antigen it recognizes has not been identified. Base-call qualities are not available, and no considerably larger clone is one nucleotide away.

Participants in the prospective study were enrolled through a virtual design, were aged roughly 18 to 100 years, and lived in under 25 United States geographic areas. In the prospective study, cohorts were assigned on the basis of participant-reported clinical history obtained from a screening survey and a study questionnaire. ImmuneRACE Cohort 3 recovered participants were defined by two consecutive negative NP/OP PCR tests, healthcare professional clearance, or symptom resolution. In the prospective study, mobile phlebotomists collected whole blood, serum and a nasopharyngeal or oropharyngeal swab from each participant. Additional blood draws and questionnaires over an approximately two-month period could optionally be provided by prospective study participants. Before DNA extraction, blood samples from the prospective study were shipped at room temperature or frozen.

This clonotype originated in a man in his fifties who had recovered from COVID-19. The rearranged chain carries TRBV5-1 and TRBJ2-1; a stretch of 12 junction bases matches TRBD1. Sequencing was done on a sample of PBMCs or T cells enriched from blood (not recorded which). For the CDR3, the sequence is CASSLAAGQGAWFF. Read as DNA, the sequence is TGCGCCAGCAGCTTGGCGGCGGGACAGGGGGCTTGGTTCTTC.